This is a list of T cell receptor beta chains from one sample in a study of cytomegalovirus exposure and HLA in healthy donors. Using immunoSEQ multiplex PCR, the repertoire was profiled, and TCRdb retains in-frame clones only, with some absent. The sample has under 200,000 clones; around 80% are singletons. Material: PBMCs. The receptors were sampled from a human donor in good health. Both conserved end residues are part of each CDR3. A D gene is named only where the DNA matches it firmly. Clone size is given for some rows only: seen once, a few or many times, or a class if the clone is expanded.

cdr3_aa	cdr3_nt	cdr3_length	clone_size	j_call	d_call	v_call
CAISDSPQYPDRPYNSPLHF	TGTGCCATCAGTGACTCCCCTCAATACCCGGACAGACCCTATAATTCACCCCTCCACTTT	20	few	TRBJ1-6	.	TRBV10-3
CAISQDRVGEKLFF	TGTGCCATCAGCCAAGACAGGGTTGGCGAAAAACTGTTTTTT	14	once	TRBJ1-4	TRBD1	TRBV10-3
CASSPAGHSNSPLHF	TGTGCCAGCAGCCCGGCAGGACACAGTAATTCACCCCTCCACTTT	15	once	TRBJ1-6	.	TRBV9
CASTGEPQRTEAFF	TGTGCCAGTACCGGGGAGCCCCAAAGGACTGAAGCTTTCTTT	14	.	TRBJ1-1	.	TRBV19
CASSSGGFENQPQHF	TGTGCCAGCAGCAGCGGGGGGTTTGAGAATCAGCCCCAGCATTTT	15	.	TRBJ1-5	.	TRBV9
CASSAGFKDGYTF	TGTGCCAGCAGCGCGGGATTTAAAGATGGCTACACCTTC	13	.	TRBJ1-2	.	TRBV5-6
CSVLDSRIGYEQYF	TGCAGCGTTCTGGACAGCCGGATCGGTTACGAGCAGTACTTC	14	.	TRBJ2-7	.	TRBV29-1
CASSRGTVAYNEQFF	TGTGCCAGCAGCCGCGGGACGGTAGCCTACAATGAGCAGTTCTTC	15	.	TRBJ2-1	.	TRBV6-6
CSVEEVQAIYGYTF	TGCAGCGTTGAAGAAGTACAGGCCATCTATGGCTACACCTTC	14	.	TRBJ1-2	.	TRBV29-1
CASSQDRSTNEKLFF	TGCGCCAGCAGCCAAGACAGGTCTACTAATGAAAAACTGTTTTTT	15	.	TRBJ1-4	.	TRBV4-3
CASSEGHYGYTF	TGTGCCAGTAGTGAAGGACATTATGGCTACACCTTC	12	.	TRBJ1-2	.	TRBV19
CASSLESKRDTQYF	TGTGCCAGCAGCTTAGAATCCAAGCGGGATACGCAGTATTTT	14	once	TRBJ2-3	.	TRBV7-9
CASSSLFSGANVLTF	TGTGCCAGCAGCTCACTATTCTCTGGGGCCAACGTCCTGACTTTC	15	.	TRBJ2-6	.	TRBV4-2
CASREGRGYTF	TGTGCCAGCAGGGAGGGTCGTGGCTACACCTTC	11	.	TRBJ1-2	.	TRBV2
CASSDRGDTQYF	TGTGCCAGCAGTGACCGAGGTGATACGCAGTATTTT	12	.	TRBJ2-3	.	TRBV6-4
CASSSLIRDNKNIQYF	TGTGCCAGCAGCTCCCTAATCCGGGACAACAAAAACATTCAGTACTTC	16	.	TRBJ2-4	.	TRBV27
CASSLDRENEQFF	TGTGCCAGCAGCTTGGACAGGGAAAATGAGCAGTTCTTC	13	few	TRBJ2-1	TRBD1	TRBV7-8
CASSLVASGGQETQYF	TGTGCCAGCAGCTTAGTGGCTAGCGGGGGGCAAGAGACCCAGTACTTC	16	.	TRBJ2-5	TRBD2	TRBV7-2
CASSLGDRVTGELFF	TGTGCCAGCAGCTTAGGGGACAGGGTCACCGGGGAGCTGTTTTTT	15	few	TRBJ2-2	TRBD1	TRBV7-6
CASSTEGVYGYTF	TGTGCCAGCAGTACCGAGGGGGTTTATGGCTACACCTTC	13	.	TRBJ1-2	.	TRBV6-6
CASSFVSGRDTEAFF	TGCGCCAGCAGTTTTGTGTCGGGTCGGGACACTGAAGCTTTCTTT	15	.	TRBJ1-1	.	TRBV5-1
CASSLIQGRETQYF	TGTGCCAGCAGCCTCATACAGGGGAGAGAGACCCAGTACTTC	14	.	TRBJ2-5	TRBD1	TRBV7-2
CASRLIREGETQYF	TGCGCCAGCAGGTTGATCAGGGAAGGCGAGACCCAGTACTTC	14	.	TRBJ2-5	.	TRBV5-1
CASSQGFSPGNTIYF	TGTGCCAGCAGTCAGGGGTTTTCCCCTGGAAACACCATATATTTT	15	.	TRBJ1-3	.	TRBV2
CASSKGTAGNTIYF	TGTGCCAGCAGTAAGGGGACAGCAGGAAACACCATATATTTT	14	.	TRBJ1-3	TRBD1	TRBV2
CASSLLAGGPGEQFF	TGTGCCAGCAGCTTACTGGCGGGGGGGCCTGGAGAGCAGTTCTTC	15	once	TRBJ2-1	TRBD2	TRBV11-3
CATGGTYNEQFF	TGTGCCACCGGGGGGACCTACAATGAGCAGTTCTTC	12	.	TRBJ2-1	TRBD2	TRBV10-3
CASSQERLSPGGTYEQYF	TGCGCCAGCAGCCAAGAACGCCTGAGTCCCGGGGGAACCTACGAGCAGTACTTC	18	.	TRBJ2-7	.	TRBV4-1
CASRETSTGRPEAFF	TGTGCCAGCAGGGAAACTTCTACAGGGCGCCCTGAAGCTTTCTTT	15	few	TRBJ1-1	.	TRBV6-5
CASSQGTSGYWISTDTQYF	TGCGCCAGCAGCCAAGGCACTAGCGGGTACTGGATTAGCACAGATACGCAGTATTTT	19	.	TRBJ2-3	TRBD2	TRBV4-3
CASSLTSGGHYEQYF	TGTGCCAGTAGCCTTACTAGCGGGGGACACTACGAGCAGTACTTC	15	.	TRBJ2-7	TRBD2	TRBV19
CASSPQSLDGNAFF	TGTGCCAGCAGCCCTCAGTCCTTGGACGGGAATGCTTTCTTT	14	once	TRBJ1-1	.	TRBV7-9
CATSRGSRTEDFYGYTF	TGTGCCACCAGCAGAGGATCCAGGACAGAGGACTTCTATGGCTACACCTTC	17	.	TRBJ1-2	.	TRBV15
CASSPYVIGGEKLFF	TGTGCCAGCAGTCCTTACGTGATCGGGGGTGAAAAACTGTTTTTT	15	.	TRBJ1-4	.	TRBV2
CARSRGTGRPGYGYTF	TGTGCCAGAAGCCGGGGGACAGGGCGTCCTGGCTATGGCTACACCTTC	16	many	TRBJ1-2	TRBD1	TRBV5-3
CASSPRGEGTEAFF	TGTGCCAGCAGCCCCAGGGGAGAAGGGACTGAAGCTTTCTTT	14	.	TRBJ1-1	.	TRBV7-9
CASSQAQDRGRSPLHF	TGCGCCAGCAGCCAAGCCCAGGACAGGGGCCGTTCACCCCTCCACTTT	16	.	TRBJ1-6	TRBD1	TRBV4-1
CASSSSGGAFETQYF	TGCGCCAGCAGCAGTAGCGGGGGGGCTTTCGAGACCCAGTACTTC	15	once	TRBJ2-5	TRBD2	TRBV5-1
CASSGATQYF	TGTGCCAGCAGTGGGGCTACGCAGTATTTT	10	.	TRBJ2-3	.	TRBV2
CASSLSGSSYNSPLHF	TGCGCCAGCAGCTTGTCGGGGAGCTCCTATAATTCACCCCTCCACTTT	16	.	TRBJ1-6	.	TRBV5-1
CASSVLAITDTQYF	TGTGCCAGCAGCGTTCTAGCGATTACAGATACGCAGTATTTT	14	.	TRBJ2-3	.	TRBV5-6
CSVVGREKETQYF	TGCAGCGTTGTCGGGAGGGAGAAAGAGACCCAGTACTTC	13	.	TRBJ2-5	TRBD2	TRBV29-1
CASSPTGFGEQYF	TGTGCCAGCAGCCCTACAGGGTTCGGCGAGCAGTACTTC	13	.	TRBJ2-7	.	TRBV9
CASSAGVIAYNEQFF	TGCGCCAGCAGTGCAGGGGTGATCGCCTACAATGAGCAGTTCTTC	15	.	TRBJ2-1	.	TRBV10-1
CASSVSGTGCVYTF	TGTGCCAGCAGCGTGTCCGGGACAGGGTGTGTATACACCTTC	14	.	TRBJ1-2	TRBD1	TRBV9
CASGPSDRFGTEAFF	TGTGCTAGTGGACCGAGCGACAGGTTTGGCACTGAAGCTTTCTTT	15	.	TRBJ1-1	.	TRBV12-5
CASSRDRAFTEELFF	TGTGCCAGCAGCCGGGACAGGGCATTTACGGAGGAGCTGTTTTTT	15	.	TRBJ2-2	TRBD1	TRBV6-5
CASSQEGTSGGAIYNEQFF	TGTGCCAGCAGCCAAGAGGGGACTAGCGGGGGGGCGATCTACAATGAGCAGTTCTTC	19	.	TRBJ2-1	TRBD2	TRBV11-2
CATSRENGGVYNEQFF	TGTGCCACCAGCAGAGAAAACGGGGGGGTCTACAATGAGCAGTTCTTC	16	.	TRBJ2-1	TRBD2	TRBV15
CASNTGQGSTEAFF	TGTGCCAGTAACACGGGACAGGGGAGCACTGAAGCTTTCTTT	14	.	TRBJ1-1	TRBD1	TRBV19
CASSFGQYYGYTF	TGTGCCAGCAGTTTCGGACAGTACTATGGCTACACCTTC	13	once	TRBJ1-2	.	TRBV28
CASSIGQWGQKGTEAFF	TGTGCCAGCAGCATCGGACAATGGGGGCAAAAGGGAACTGAAGCTTTCTTT	17	.	TRBJ1-1	.	TRBV7-9
CASSPTLGDTEAFF	TGTGCCAGCTCACCGACCCTCGGGGACACTGAAGCTTTCTTT	14	.	TRBJ1-1	.	TRBV18
CASSYSGGQETQYF	TGTGCCAGCAGTTACTCCGGGGGCCAAGAGACCCAGTACTTC	14	.	TRBJ2-5	.	TRBV6-6
CSVKDLGGGQPQHF	TGCAGCGTTAAAGACTTGGGGGGTGGTCAGCCCCAGCATTTT	14	.	TRBJ1-5	.	TRBV29-1